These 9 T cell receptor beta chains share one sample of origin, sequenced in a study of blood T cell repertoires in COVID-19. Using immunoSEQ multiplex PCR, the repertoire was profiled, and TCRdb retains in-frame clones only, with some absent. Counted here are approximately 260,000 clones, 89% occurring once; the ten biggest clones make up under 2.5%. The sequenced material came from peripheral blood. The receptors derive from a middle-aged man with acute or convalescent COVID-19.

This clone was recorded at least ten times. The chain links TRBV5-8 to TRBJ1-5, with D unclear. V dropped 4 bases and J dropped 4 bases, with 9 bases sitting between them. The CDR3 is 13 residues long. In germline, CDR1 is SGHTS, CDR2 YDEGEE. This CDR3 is CASSPRGNQPQHF. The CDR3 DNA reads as TGTGCCAGCAGCCCCCGGGGAAATCAGCCCCAGCATTTT.

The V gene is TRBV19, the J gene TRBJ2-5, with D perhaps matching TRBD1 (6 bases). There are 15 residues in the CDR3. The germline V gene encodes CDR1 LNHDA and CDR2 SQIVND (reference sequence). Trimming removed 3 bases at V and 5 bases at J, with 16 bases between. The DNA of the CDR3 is TGTGCCAGTAGTATGGGTACAGGGCTTAAGGAGACCCAGTACTTC. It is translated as CASSMGTGLKETQYF.

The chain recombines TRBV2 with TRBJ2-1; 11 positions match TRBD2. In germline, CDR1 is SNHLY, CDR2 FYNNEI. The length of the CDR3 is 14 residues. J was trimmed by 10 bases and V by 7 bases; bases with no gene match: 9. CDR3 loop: CASNLAGGPGEQFF. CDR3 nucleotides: TGTGCCAGCAACCTAGCGGGGGGCCCCGGGGAGCAGTTCTTC. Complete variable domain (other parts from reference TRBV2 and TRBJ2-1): EPEVTQTPSHQVTQMGQEVILRCVPISNHLYFYWYRQILGQKVEFLVSFYNNEISEKSEIFDDQFSVERPDGSNFTLKIRSTKLEDSAMYFCASNLAGGPGEQFFGPGTRLTVL.

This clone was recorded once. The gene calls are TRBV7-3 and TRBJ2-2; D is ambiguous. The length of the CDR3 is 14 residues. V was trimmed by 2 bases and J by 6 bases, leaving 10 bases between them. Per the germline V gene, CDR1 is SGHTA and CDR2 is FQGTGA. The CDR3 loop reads CASSLYPAAGELFF. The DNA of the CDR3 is TGTGCCAGCAGCTTATACCCCGCAGCCGGGGAGCTGTTTTTT.

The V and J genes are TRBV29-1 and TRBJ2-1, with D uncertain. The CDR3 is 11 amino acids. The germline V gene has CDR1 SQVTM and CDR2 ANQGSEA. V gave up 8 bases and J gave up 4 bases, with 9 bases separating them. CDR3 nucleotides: TGCAGCTTCCGGGTATACAATGAGCAGTTCTTC. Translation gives CSFRVYNEQFF.

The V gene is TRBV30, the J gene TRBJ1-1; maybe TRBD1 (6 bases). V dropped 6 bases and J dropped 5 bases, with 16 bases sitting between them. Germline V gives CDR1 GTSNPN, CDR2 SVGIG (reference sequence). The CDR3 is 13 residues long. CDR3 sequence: CACRDTSGTEAFF. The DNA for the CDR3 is TGTGCCTGCCGGGACACTTCGGGGACTGAAGCTTTCTTT.

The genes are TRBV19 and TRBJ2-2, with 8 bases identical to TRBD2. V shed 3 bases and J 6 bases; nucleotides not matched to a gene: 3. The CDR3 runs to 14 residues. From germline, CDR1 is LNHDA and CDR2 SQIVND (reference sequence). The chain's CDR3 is CASSIGGAPGELFF. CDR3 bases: TGTGCCAGTAGTATCGGGGGGGCGCCCGGGGAGCTGTTTTTT.

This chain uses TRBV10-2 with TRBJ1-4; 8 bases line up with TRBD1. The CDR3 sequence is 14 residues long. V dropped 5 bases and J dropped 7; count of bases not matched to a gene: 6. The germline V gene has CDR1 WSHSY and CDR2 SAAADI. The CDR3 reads CASSFGTGAEKLFF. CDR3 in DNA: TGCGCCAGCAGTTTCGGGACAGGAGCTGAAAAACTGTTTTTT.

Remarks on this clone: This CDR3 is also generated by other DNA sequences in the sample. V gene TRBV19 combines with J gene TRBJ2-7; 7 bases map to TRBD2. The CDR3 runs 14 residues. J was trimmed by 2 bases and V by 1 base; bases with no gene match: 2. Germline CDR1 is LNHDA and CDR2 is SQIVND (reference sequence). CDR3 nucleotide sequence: TGTGCCAGTAGTATAGGAGCGGGAACCTACGAGCAGTACTTC. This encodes CASSIGAGTYEQYF.